This T cell receptor (beta chain) was obtained from a study of cytomegalovirus exposure and HLA in healthy donors. About the research overall: Most genotyped donors, about four fifths of some 400, had Caucasian-associated genetic ancestry.

Overall study results and limits: Donors belonging to an Asian-associated ancestry cluster reportedly showed fewer N-insertions in productive TCRs than the approximately 680-donor mean, according to what a later analysis found. Published work reported that the classifier diagnosed cytomegalovirus status with high specificity and sensitivity.

Regarding this clone: Its antigen is undetermined.

The germline V gene encodes CDR1 SGHNT and CDR2 YYREEE (reference sequence). V was cut by 0 bases and J by 6 bases, with 6 bases left in between. The CDR3 is 12 residues long. PCR amplification relied on 60 Vbeta primers (plus 13 Jbeta primers). The data were produced by immunoSEQ multiplex PCR, yet TCRdb's version contains in-frame clones alone and is incomplete. The table includes 100,000 to 150,000 clones, about four fifths detected once. Sequences were obtained from PBMCs. The TCR comes from a woman aged 45-59 years in good health and CMV-seropositive. The chain employs TRBV5-4 and TRBJ1-1; D unclear. CDR3 amino acids: CASSLDSAEAFF. CDR3 nucleotides: TGTGCCAGCAGCTTGGACTCGGCTGAAGCTTTCTTT.